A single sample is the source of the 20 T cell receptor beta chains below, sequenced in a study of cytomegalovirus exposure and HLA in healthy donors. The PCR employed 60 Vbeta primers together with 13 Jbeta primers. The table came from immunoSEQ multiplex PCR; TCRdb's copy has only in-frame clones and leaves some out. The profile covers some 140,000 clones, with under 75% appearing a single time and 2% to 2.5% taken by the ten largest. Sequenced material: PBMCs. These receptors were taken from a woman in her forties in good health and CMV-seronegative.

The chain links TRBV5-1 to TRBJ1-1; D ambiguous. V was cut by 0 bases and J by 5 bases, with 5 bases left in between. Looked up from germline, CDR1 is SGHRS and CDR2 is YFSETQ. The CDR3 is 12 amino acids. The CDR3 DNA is TGCGCCAGCAGCTTGGGTCAGACTGAAGCTTTCTTT. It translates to CASSLGQTEAFF.

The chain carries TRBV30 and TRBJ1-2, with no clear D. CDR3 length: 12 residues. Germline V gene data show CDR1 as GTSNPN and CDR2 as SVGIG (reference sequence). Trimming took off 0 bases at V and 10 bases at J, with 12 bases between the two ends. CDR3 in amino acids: CAWSVFRGSYTF. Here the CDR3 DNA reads TGTGCCTGGAGTGTATTTCGGGGATCCTACACCTTC.

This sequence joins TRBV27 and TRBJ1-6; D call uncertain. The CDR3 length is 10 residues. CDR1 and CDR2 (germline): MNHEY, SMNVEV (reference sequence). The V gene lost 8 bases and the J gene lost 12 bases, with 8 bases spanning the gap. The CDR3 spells CASPKRPLHF. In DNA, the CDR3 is TGTGCCAGCCCCAAGAGACCCCTCCACTTT.

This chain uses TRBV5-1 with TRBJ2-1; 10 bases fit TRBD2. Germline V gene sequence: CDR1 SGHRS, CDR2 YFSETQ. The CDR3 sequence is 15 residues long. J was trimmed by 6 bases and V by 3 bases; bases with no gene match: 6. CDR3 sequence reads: CASSSGLAGVNEQFF. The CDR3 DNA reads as TGCGCCAGCAGCTCCGGGCTAGCGGGGGTCAATGAGCAGTTCTTC.

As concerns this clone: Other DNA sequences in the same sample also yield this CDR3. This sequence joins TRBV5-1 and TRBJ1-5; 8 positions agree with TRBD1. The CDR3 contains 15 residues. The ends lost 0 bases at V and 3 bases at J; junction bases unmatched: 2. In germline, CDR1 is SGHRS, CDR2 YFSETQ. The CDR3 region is CASSLDRGDNQPQHF. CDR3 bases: TGCGCCAGCAGCTTGGACAGGGGGGACAATCAGCCCCAGCATTTT. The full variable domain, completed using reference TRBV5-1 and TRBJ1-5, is KAGVTQTPRYLIKTRGQQVTLSCSPISGHRSVSWYQQTPGQGLQFLFEYFSETQRNKGNFPGRFSGRQFSNSRSEMNVSTLELGDSALYLCASSLDRGDNQPQHFGDGTRLSIL.

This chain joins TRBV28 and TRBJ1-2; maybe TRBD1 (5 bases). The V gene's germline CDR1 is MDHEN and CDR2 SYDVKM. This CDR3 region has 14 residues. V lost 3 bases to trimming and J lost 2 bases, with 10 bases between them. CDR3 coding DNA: TGTGCCAGCAGTTTCTGGGGCGGAAACTATGGCTACACCTTC. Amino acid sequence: CASSFWGGNYGYTF.

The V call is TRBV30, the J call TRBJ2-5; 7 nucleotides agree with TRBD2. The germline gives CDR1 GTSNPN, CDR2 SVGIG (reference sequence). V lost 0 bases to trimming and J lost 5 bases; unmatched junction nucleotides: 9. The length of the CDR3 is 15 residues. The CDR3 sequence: CAWSVPRDYRETQYF. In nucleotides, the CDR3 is TGTGCCTGGAGTGTACCAAGGGACTATAGGGAGACCCAGTACTTC.

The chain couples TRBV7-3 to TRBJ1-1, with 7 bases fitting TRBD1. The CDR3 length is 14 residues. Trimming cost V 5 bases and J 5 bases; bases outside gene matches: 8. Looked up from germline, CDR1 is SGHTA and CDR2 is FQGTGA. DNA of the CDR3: TGTGCCAGCAGCCCTCTGACAGGGAGTACTGAAGCTTTCTTT. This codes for CASSPLTGSTEAFF.

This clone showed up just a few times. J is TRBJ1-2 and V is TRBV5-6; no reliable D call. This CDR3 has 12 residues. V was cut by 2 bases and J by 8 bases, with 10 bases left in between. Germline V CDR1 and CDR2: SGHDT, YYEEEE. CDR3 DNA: TGTGCCAGCAGCTTTCAGGTACGAGGCTACACCTTC. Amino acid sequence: CASSFQVRGYTF.

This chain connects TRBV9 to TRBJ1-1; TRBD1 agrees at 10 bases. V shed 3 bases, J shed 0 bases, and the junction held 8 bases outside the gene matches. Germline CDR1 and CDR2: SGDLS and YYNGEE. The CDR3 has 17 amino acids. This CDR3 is CASSGGQGLGLNTEAFF. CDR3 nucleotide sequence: TGTGCCAGCAGCGGGGGACAGGGGTTAGGTTTGAACACTGAAGCTTTCTTT.

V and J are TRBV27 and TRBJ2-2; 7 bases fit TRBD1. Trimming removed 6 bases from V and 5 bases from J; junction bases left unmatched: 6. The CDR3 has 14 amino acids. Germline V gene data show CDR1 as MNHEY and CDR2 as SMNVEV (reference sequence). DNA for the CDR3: TGTGCCAGCAGGCCAGGACAGGCGACCGGGGAGCTGTTTTTT. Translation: CASRPGQATGELFF.

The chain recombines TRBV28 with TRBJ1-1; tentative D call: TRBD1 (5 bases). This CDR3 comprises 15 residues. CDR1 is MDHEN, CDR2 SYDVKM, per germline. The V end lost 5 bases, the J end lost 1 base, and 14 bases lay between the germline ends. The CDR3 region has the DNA TGTGCCAGCAGTCCAGCAGGGTCTCGGAACACTGAAGCTTTCTTT. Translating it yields CASSPAGSRNTEAFF.

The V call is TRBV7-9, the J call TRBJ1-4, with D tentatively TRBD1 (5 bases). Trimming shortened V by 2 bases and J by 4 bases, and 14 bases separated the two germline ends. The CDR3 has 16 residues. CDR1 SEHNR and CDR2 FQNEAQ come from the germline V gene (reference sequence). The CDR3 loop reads CASSLRGRDLNEKLFF. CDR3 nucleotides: TGTGCCAGCAGCTTAAGGGGCAGAGACCTTAATGAAAAACTGTTTTTT. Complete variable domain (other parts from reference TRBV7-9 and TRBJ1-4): DTGVSQNPRHKITKRGQNVTFRCDPISEHNRLYWYRQTLGQGPEFLTYFQNEAQLEKSRLLSDRFSAERPKGSFSTLEIQRTEQGDSAMYLCASSLRGRDLNEKLFFGSGTQLSVL.

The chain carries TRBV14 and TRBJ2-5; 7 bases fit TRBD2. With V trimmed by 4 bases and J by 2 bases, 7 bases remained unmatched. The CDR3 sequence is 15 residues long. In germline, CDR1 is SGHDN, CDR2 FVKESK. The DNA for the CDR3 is TGTGCCAGCAGCCTCCTAGCGGCACCGCAAGAGACCCAGTACTTC. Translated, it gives CASSLLAAPQETQYF.

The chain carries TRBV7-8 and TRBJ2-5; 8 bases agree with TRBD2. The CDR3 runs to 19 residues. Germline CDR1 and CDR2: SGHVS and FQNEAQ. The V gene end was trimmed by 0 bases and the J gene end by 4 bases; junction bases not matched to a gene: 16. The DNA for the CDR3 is TGTGCCAGCAGCTTAGCTGTGAAGAGGCGGGGGGCCAGAGGAGAGACCCAGTACTTC. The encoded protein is CASSLAVKRRGARGETQYF.

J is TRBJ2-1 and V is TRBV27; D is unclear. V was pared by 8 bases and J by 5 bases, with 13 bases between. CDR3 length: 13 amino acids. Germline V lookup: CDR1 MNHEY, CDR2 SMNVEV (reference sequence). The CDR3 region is CASYTDRDNEQFF. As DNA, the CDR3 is TGTGCCAGCTATACCGACCGGGACAATGAGCAGTTCTTC.

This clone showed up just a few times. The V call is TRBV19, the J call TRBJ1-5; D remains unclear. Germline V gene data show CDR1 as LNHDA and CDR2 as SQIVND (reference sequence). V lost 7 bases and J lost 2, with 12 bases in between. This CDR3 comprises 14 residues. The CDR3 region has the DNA TGTGCCAGTACAGCTATAGCGCGCAATCAGCCCCAGCATTTT. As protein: CASTAIARNQPQHF.

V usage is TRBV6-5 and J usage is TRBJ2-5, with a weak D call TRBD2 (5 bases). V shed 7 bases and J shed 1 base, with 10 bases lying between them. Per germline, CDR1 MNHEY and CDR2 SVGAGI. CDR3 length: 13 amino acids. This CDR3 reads CASNFGVQETQYF. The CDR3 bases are TGTGCCAGCAATTTCGGGGTCCAAGAGACCCAGTACTTC.

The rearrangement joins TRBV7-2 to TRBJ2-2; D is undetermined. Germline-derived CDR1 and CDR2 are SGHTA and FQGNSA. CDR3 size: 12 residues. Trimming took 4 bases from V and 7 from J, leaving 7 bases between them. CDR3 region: CASSSYSGELFF. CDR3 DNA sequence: TGTGCCAGCAGCTCTTACAGCGGGGAGCTGTTTTTT.

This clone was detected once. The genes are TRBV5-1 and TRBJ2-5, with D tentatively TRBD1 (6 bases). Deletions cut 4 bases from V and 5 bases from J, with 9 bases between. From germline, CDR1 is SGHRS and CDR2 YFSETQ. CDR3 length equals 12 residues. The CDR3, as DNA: TGCGCCAGCAGCCCGGGACACGAGACCCAGTACTTC. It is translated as CASSPGHETQYF.